This T cell receptor (beta chain) was profiled in a study of cytomegalovirus exposure and HLA in healthy donors. Findings of the study overall: Compared with the roughly 700-donor mean, an Asian-associated ancestry cluster reportedly had fewer N-insertions, according to a later analysis.

The germline V and J ends were trimmed by 3 bases and 4 bases, with 10 bases remaining between them. Germline CDR1 reads MNHEY; CDR2 reads SMNVEV (reference sequence). This CDR3 contains 13 residues. As concerns this clone: Its antigen is as yet unknown.

PCR used 60 Vbeta primers and 13 Jbeta primers. The assay was immunoSEQ multiplex PCR, and TCRdb's table has in-frame clones only and misses some. The table shows under 150,000 clones, with about 80% occurring only once. The sample taken for sequencing was PBMCs. The clonotype was recovered from a man aged 25 to 45 in good health and CMV-seronegative. The rearrangement joins TRBV27 to TRBJ2-7; TRBD2 is a possible D gene (5 bases). CDR3 coding DNA: TGTGCCAGCAGTTTGCGCGGGCAATACGAGCAGTACTTC. This encodes CASSLRGQYEQYF.